This T cell receptor (beta chain) was documented in a study of CD8+CD57+ T cells in acquired aplastic anemia. Study-level background: Quantities of DNA derived from sorted CD4+ and CD8+ cells averaged around 3 ug. Reads per healthy sample averaged approximately 9.9 million (CD4+) and some 12 million (CD8+). Findings of the study overall: Patients and controls shared some 29 CD8+ CDR3 sequences, which appeared highly expressed in patients and within their immunodominant clones.

The template used for profiling TCR beta VDJ and CDR3 was genomic DNA. TCRdb redid the calling of the reads with MiXCR, one entry per CDR3 protein. Of 400,000 to 500,000 distinct CDR3 sequences listed, approximately 70% are singletons. The germline V gene encodes CDR1 SGHRS and CDR2 YFSETQ. The length of the CDR3 is 13 residues. The V gene lost 1 base and the J gene lost 9 bases, with 14 bases spanning the gap. For this clonotype: Its antigen is still unknown.

The V call is TRBV5-1, the J call TRBJ2-7, with a tentative D call TRBD1 (6 bases). This sequence was found in a human donor in good health, serving as a control. The sequencing input was sorted CD4+, CD8+, or CD8+CD57+ T cells (not recorded which) from PBMCs. CDR3 region: CASSLLQGAGQYF. The CDR3 DNA reads TGCGCCAGCAGCTTGTTACAGGGAGCCGGGCAGTACTTC. Based on the CDR3 plus reference TRBV5-1 and TRBJ2-7, the full variable domain is KAGVTQTPRYLIKTRGQQVTLSCSPISGHRSVSWYQQTPGQGLQFLFEYFSETQRNKGNFPGRFSGRQFSNSRSEMNVSTLELGDSALYLCASSLLQGAGQYFGPGTRLTVT.